The sample holds many counts of the clone carrying this T cell receptor (beta chain). Its matching antigen is unknown. These data belong to a study of CD8 T cells in ankylosing spondylitis. Study-wide results and caveats: A subset of motif variants has previously been described in the synovial fluid and blood of reactive arthritis. A TCR beta motif of 7 or 8 highly homologous variants appeared characteristic of ankylosing spondylitis blood. Peripheral blood samples showed relatively rare disease-linked clones, and these clones were CD8+.

Scientists made TCR beta libraries using quantitative 5'-RACE with molecular barcodes. One entry per CDR3 protein, called by TCRdb with MiXCR from the 5' RACE reads. The data contain 29,000 or so distinct CDR3 sequences, about 5.6% of them singletons. Germline V gene sequence: CDR1 SGDLS, CDR2 YYNGEE. The V gene end was trimmed by 4 bases and the J gene end by 4 bases; junction bases not matched to a gene: 5. The CDR3 runs to 14 residues. Material for sequencing was blood, either unsorted or a sorted T cell fraction (not recorded which). The TCR comes from a female donor with ankylosing spondylitis or in good health (not recorded which). The chain is built from TRBV9 and TRBJ1-2, with 9 bases lining up with TRBD1. CDR3 nucleotides: TGTGCCAGCAGCCCCTCACAGGGGGCCTATGGCTACACCTTC. Its translation: CASSPSQGAYGYTF.